This is a list of T cell receptor beta chains from one sample in a study of early T cells in non-severe SARS-CoV-2 infection. From the 5' RACE reads, TCRdb called clonotypes with MiXCR, one entry per CDR3 protein. This sample has about 64,000 distinct CDR3 sequences, with about 12% found just once. This material consisted of whole blood, taken at baseline. These receptors all stem from an adult who was a healthcare worker with PCR-confirmed SARS-CoV-2 infection or an uninfected control (not recorded which). Both conserved end residues are part of each CDR3. The D gene is left open where the match is weak. The size field is filled for only some rows; it gives once, few, many or a size class.

size,J,V,length,D,DNA,CDR3
NA,TRBJ2-7,TRBV12-3/TRBV12-4,15,NA,TGTGCCAGCAGTGCTACAGGTGCCCCCTCCTACGAGCAGTACTTC,CASSATGAPSYEQYF
few,TRBJ2-1,TRBV7-9,15,NA,TGTGCCAGCAGCTTACGGAGTATCGGAATCAATGAGCAGTTCTTC,CASSLRSIGINEQFF
few,TRBJ1-1,TRBV7-9,15,NA,TGTGCCAGCAGCTTAGCGCGCAGGGATGGGACTGAAGCTTTCTTT,CASSLARRDGTEAFF
NA,TRBJ1-1,TRBV3-2,9,NA,TGTGCCACCACCACTGAAGCTTTCTTT,CATTTEAFF
few,TRBJ1-3,TRBV10-3,15,NA,TGTGCCATCAGTGAGTCTTGGCTGTCTGGAAACACCATATATTTT,CAISESWLSGNTIYF
many,TRBJ2-1,TRBV6-1,13,NA,TGTGCCAGCAGTGAAGATTTCTACAATGAGCAGTTCTTC,CASSEDFYNEQFF
NA,TRBJ1-2,TRBV15,18,TRBD1,TGTGCCACCAGCAGAGATTTACAGGGGACAATCTCTAACTATGGCTACACCTTC,CATSRDLQGTISNYGYTF
many,TRBJ2-5,TRBV4-2,18,TRBD2,TGTGCCAGCAGCCAGAACCCTTGGCTAAGCGGGGAGCAAGAGACCCAGTACTTC,CASSQNPWLSGEQETQYF
few,TRBJ2-1,TRBV19,15,NA,TGTGCCAGTAGTAAAACCTCAAGCGCCTACAATGAGCAGTTCTTC,CASSKTSSAYNEQFF
few,TRBJ2-1,TRBV12-3/TRBV12-4,13,TRBD2,TGTGCCAGCGGGACTAGCGGGGGTAGGTGGCAGTTCTTC,CASGTSGGRWQFF
few,TRBJ1-2,TRBV11-2,15,NA,TGTGCCAGCAGCTCAGTCAGGGGTCCCGACTATGGCTACACCTTC,CASSSVRGPDYGYTF
NA,TRBJ2-3,TRBV25-1,12,NA,TGTGCCAGCAGTGATACGACAGATACGCAGTATTTT,CASSDTTDTQYF
NA,TRBJ2-5,TRBV12-3/TRBV12-4,14,TRBD1,TGTGCCAGCCGAAAGACAGGGGGCTATGAGACCCAGTACTTC,CASRKTGGYETQYF
NA,TRBJ2-3,TRBV7-6,14,TRBD1,TGTGCCAGCAGCTCGGGACAGGGTGTAGATACGCAGTATTTT,CASSSGQGVDTQYF
many,TRBJ2-3,TRBV24-1,16,NA,TGTGCCACCGCGCGGAACAGGGATGGAAGCGTTGATACGCAGTATTTT,CATARNRDGSVDTQYF
NA,TRBJ2-3,TRBV5-6,16,NA,TGTGCCAGCAGCTTGGAGGGGACTCCACTCACAGATACGCAGTATTTT,CASSLEGTPLTDTQYF
many,TRBJ2-7,TRBV7-9,14,NA,TGTGCCAGCAGCCCCATCGGACTGGATTACGAGCAGTACTTC,CASSPIGLDYEQYF
NA,TRBJ1-4,TRBV4-3,15,NA,TGCGCCAGCAGCCAAGAGGGGAAGCCTAATGAAAAACTGTTTTTT,CASSQEGKPNEKLFF
many,TRBJ2-5,TRBV3-1,14,TRBD2,TGTGCCAGCAGCCAGCGGGAGGTCGAGGAGACCCAGTACTTC,CASSQREVEETQYF
many,TRBJ2-1,TRBV20-1,14,TRBD2,TGCAGTGCTGGGACTAGCGGGGGGATAAATGAGCAGTTCTTC,CSAGTSGGINEQFF